These 25 T cell receptor beta chains were all obtained from the same sample, sequenced in a study of CD8+ T cells in alopecia areata. The treatment was: oral pan-JAK inhibitor, 5-10 mg twice daily. After isolation, RNA underwent reverse transcription to generate cDNA as the sequencing template. Produced via immunoSEQ multiplex PCR; TCRdb's table is partial and in-frame only. This sample has approximately 170,000 clones, with about 60% found just once. Sequenced here: CD4+ T cells sorted from blood, sampled at week 24, from a patient treated with tofacitinib. The source of these receptors is a human donor with alopecia areata.

Note on this clone: This same CDR3 is encoded by further DNA sequences in the sample. V is TRBV29-1 and J is TRBJ1-2; no clear D gene. This CDR3 is built from 11 residues. Germline CDR1 is SQVTM and CDR2 is ANQGSEA. V lost 3 bases and J 3 bases, leaving 5 bases between the germline ends. CDR3 sequence reads: CSVERDYGYTF. The CDR3 DNA sequence: TGCAGCGTTGAGCGGGACTATGGCTACACCTTC.

The chain recombines TRBV9 with TRBJ1-5; D unclear. Germline V gene lookup returns CDR1 SGDLS and CDR2 YYNGEE. This CDR3 spans 16 amino acids. V was pared by 3 bases and J by 0 bases, with 13 bases between. In nucleotides, the CDR3 is TGTGCCAGCAGCGCGGGCCCCGGTTATAGCAATCAGCCCCAGCATTTT. It is translated as CASSAGPGYSNQPQHF.

This clone turned up a few times. The chain has TRBV11-2 and TRBJ2-1; D is unclear. The CDR3 is made up of 17 amino acids. V lost 1 base and J lost 6, with 19 bases in between. The germline V gene has CDR1 SGHAT and CDR2 FQNNGV. The CDR3 nucleotides read TGTGCCAGCAGCTTAGCGGTGGGGTCGGCTTACCTCAATGAGCAGTTCTTC. Encoded protein: CASSLAVGSAYLNEQFF.

In its sample, this clone was seen a few times. The gene calls are TRBV6-5 and TRBJ1-1; D is possibly TRBD1 (6 bases). The V end lost 5 bases, the J end lost 3 bases, and 16 bases lay between the germline ends. The CDR3 is made up of 15 amino acids. Per the germline V gene, CDR1 is MNHEY and CDR2 is SVGAGI. DNA of the CDR3: TGTGCCAGCAGTCAACGAGGGGGTCGGGACACTGAAGCTTTCTTT. This gives the protein CASSQRGGRDTEAFF.

The CDR3, as DNA: TGTGCCAGCAGCATCAGCCCGACTAGCGGGGGTTACGAGCAGTACTTC. It encodes CASSISPTSGGYEQYF. The rearrangement uses TRBV9 and TRBJ2-7, with 12 bases that match TRBD2. Germline CDR1 is SGDLS and CDR2 is YYNGEE. V lost 4 bases and J lost 4; bases outside the gene matches: 9. The CDR3 is made up of 16 amino acids.

The rearrangement uses TRBV9 and TRBJ2-7, with D perhaps matching TRBD1 (5 bases). CDR3 length equals 14 residues. Trimming removed 0 bases from V and 2 bases from J, with 9 bases in between. Germline V gene lookup returns CDR1 SGDLS and CDR2 YYNGEE. The CDR3 sequence is CASSVGGRAYEQYF. For the CDR3, the DNA is TGTGCCAGCAGCGTAGGGGGCAGAGCCTACGAGCAGTACTTC.

The chain is built from TRBV29-1 and TRBJ2-3, with D perhaps being TRBD1 or TRBD2 (5 bases each). Germline CDR1 and CDR2: SQVTM and ANQGSEA. CDR3 length: 12 amino acids. V lost 8 bases and J 5 bases, leaving 14 bases between the germline ends. The CDR3 is CSLAGWGDTQYF. CDR3 coding DNA: TGCAGCCTAGCAGGGTGGGGAGATACGCAGTATTTT.

The chain has TRBV7-9 and TRBJ1-1; 9 nucleotides align to TRBD1. The CDR3 spans 14 residues. The germline V gene has CDR1 SEHNR and CDR2 FQNEAQ (reference sequence). V lost 4 bases, J lost 5 bases, and 5 bases stayed unmatched. The CDR3 here is CASSSLDRGTEAFF. In nucleotides, the CDR3 is TGTGCCAGCAGCTCGCTAGACAGGGGGACTGAAGCTTTCTTT.

The chain links TRBV29-1 to TRBJ1-3; tentatively, D is TRBD1 (5 bases). V was pared by 4 bases and J by 4 bases, with 14 bases between. Per the germline V gene, CDR1 is SQVTM and CDR2 is ANQGSEA. The CDR3 sequence is 14 residues long. CDR3 sequence (DNA): TGCAGCGTTGGGACTGGGGCTTTAGGAAACACCATATATTTT. It is translated as CSVGTGALGNTIYF.

The chain combines TRBV2 with TRBJ1-6; D is ambiguous. The CDR3 consists of 17 residues. Trimming left V 7 bases short and J 0 bases short, with 16 bases between. Germline V gene data show CDR1 as SNHLY and CDR2 as FYNNEI. In DNA form, the CDR3 reads TGTGCCAGCATCGACCAATTAAGGAGCTCCTATAATTCACCCCTCCACTTT. It encodes CASIDQLRSSYNSPLHF.

The rearrangement joins TRBV29-1 to TRBJ2-4, with TRBD1 matching 9 bases. From germline, CDR1 is SQVTM and CDR2 ANQGSEA. The CDR3 has 13 amino acids. Unmatched junction bases numbered 8, after V lost 6 bases and J lost 8 bases. In nucleotides, the CDR3 is TGCAGCGTGTTAGGGACAGGGAGCGACATTCAGTACTTC. Translated: CSVLGTGSDIQYF.

The rearrangement joins TRBV5-1 to TRBJ2-3; 7 bases fit TRBD2. This CDR3 spans 14 amino acids. From germline, CDR1 is SGHRS and CDR2 YFSETQ. Trimming took 2 bases from V and 2 from J; bases not matched to a gene: 2. CDR3 nucleotide sequence: TGCGCCAGCAGCTTCCGGGGGGACACAGATACGCAGTATTTT. Translation gives CASSFRGDTDTQYF.

V is TRBV10-3 and J is TRBJ1-2, with D uncertain. V lost 3 bases and J lost 2, with 16 bases in between. Per germline, CDR1 ENHRY and CDR2 SYGVKD. The CDR3 length is 16 residues. CDR3 region: CAISEWHSGPNYGYTF. The CDR3 region has the DNA TGTGCCATCAGTGAATGGCACTCGGGTCCGAACTATGGCTACACCTTC.

This clone was found a few times. For the CDR3, the DNA is TGTGCCTGGAGCCCATATAGTGAAAAACTGTTTTTT. This gives the protein CAWSPYSEKLFF. The chain joins TRBV30 to TRBJ1-4; D ambiguous. Trimming took off 3 bases at V and 7 bases at J, with 9 bases between the two ends. This CDR3 is 12 amino acids long. Germline loops: CDR1 GTSNPN, CDR2 SVGIG (reference sequence).

The rearrangement uses TRBV9 and TRBJ2-5, with a weak D call TRBD2 (5 bases). Trimming removed 4 bases at V and 4 bases at J, with 14 bases between. This CDR3 comprises 14 residues. Germline V lookup: CDR1 SGDLS, CDR2 YYNGEE. CDR3 in DNA: TGTGCCAGCAGCACCAGACCCGAGGGAGAGACCCAGTACTTC. It translates to CASSTRPEGETQYF.

The chain has TRBV7-9 and TRBJ1-1, with D maybe TRBD1 (6 bases). Germline values: CDR1 SEHNR, CDR2 FQNEAQ (reference sequence). The CDR3 runs 14 residues. Deletions cut 5 bases from V and 1 base from J, with 11 bases between. The CDR3 is CASSPTGGNTEAFF. The DNA of the CDR3 is TGTGCCAGCAGCCCGACAGGAGGGAACACTGAAGCTTTCTTT.

The gene calls are TRBV9 and TRBJ1-1; TRBD1 might be the D (5 bases). The V end lost 4 bases, the J end lost 8 bases, and 12 bases lay between the germline ends. The germline V gene encodes CDR1 SGDLS and CDR2 YYNGEE. The CDR3 contains 12 residues. The CDR3 nucleotides read TGTGCCAGCAGCCTACCTCGGGGGGAAGCTTTCTTT. Protein sequence: CASSLPRGEAFF.

V is TRBV30 and J is TRBJ1-5; 9 positions match TRBD1. Losses at the gene ends were 5 bases for V and 3 bases for J; bases not matched to a gene: 2. From germline, CDR1 is GTSNPN and CDR2 SVGIG (reference sequence). The CDR3 spans 13 residues. CDR3 amino acids: CAWGTGNNQPQHF. The DNA of the CDR3 is TGTGCCTGGGGGACAGGGAACAATCAGCCCCAGCATTTT.

This clone has only a few counts. The chain links TRBV6-5 to TRBJ2-7; D unresolved. Germline CDR1 and CDR2: MNHEY and SVGAGI. CDR3 length equals 11 residues. Trimming took off 0 bases at V and 9 bases at J, with 6 bases between the two ends. CDR3 coding DNA: TGTGCCAGCAGTTACTCCTATGTGCAGTACTTC. Translating it yields CASSYSYVQYF.

Within the sample, this clone is medium-sized (0.01 to 0.1%). This chain links TRBV19 with TRBJ2-1; 11 nucleotides line up with TRBD2. The CDR3 totals 15 residues. V shed 4 bases, J shed 8 bases, and the junction held 7 bases outside the gene matches. Germline loops: CDR1 LNHDA, CDR2 SQIVND (reference sequence). Written as DNA, the CDR3 is TGTGCCAGTAGTAGGCTAGCGGGGGGCGTCGATGAGCAGTTCTTC. It is translated as CASSRLAGGVDEQFF.

The chain recombines TRBV29-1 with TRBJ2-7, with 9 bases matching TRBD2. J was trimmed by 3 bases and V by 6 bases; bases with no gene match: 6. Germline loops: CDR1 SQVTM, CDR2 ANQGSEA. The CDR3 is 13 amino acids. The CDR3 DNA sequence: TGCAGCGTACTAGCGGGCGGTGGCTACGAGCAGTACTTC. Encoded protein: CSVLAGGGYEQYF.

The V call is TRBV5-1, the J call TRBJ2-3; D is ambiguous. The CDR3 length is 14 residues. The germline V gene encodes CDR1 SGHRS and CDR2 YFSETQ. V was trimmed by 3 bases and J by 3 bases, leaving 11 bases between them. The CDR3 DNA is TGCGCCAGCAGCTCAGGAGTGTCGACAGATACGCAGTATTTT. Translation gives CASSSGVSTDTQYF.

The chain couples TRBV14 to TRBJ1-2; D is undetermined. V was cut by 5 bases and J by 7 bases, with 14 bases left in between. Germline V CDR1 and CDR2: SGHDN, FVKESK. The CDR3 is made up of 13 amino acids. The DNA of the CDR3 is TGTGCCAGCAGCATAAGGGCAGTTGGTGGCTACACCTTC. Its protein product is CASSIRAVGGYTF.

The rearrangement uses TRBV4-1 and TRBJ1-5; D is unclear. CDR3 size: 17 residues. Germline assignment: CDR1 MGHRA and CDR2 YSYEKL. V gave up 1 base and J gave up 2 bases, with 15 bases separating them. CDR3 coding DNA: TGCGCCAGCAGCCAAGGGCCCCCTCCCTGGGGCAATCAGCCCCAGCATTTT. Its protein product is CASSQGPPPWGNQPQHF.

The rearrangement uses TRBV4-1 and TRBJ2-7; TRBD2 might be the D (5 bases). Germline values: CDR1 MGHRA, CDR2 YSYEKL. The CDR3 is 16 residues long. The ends were cut back, 0 bases at V and 7 bases at J, with 19 bases in the middle. The CDR3 DNA sequence: TGCGCCAGCAGCCAAGAAACGGGGTGGGGTCCTCGGGAGCAGTACTTC. It specifies CASSQETGWGPREQYF.